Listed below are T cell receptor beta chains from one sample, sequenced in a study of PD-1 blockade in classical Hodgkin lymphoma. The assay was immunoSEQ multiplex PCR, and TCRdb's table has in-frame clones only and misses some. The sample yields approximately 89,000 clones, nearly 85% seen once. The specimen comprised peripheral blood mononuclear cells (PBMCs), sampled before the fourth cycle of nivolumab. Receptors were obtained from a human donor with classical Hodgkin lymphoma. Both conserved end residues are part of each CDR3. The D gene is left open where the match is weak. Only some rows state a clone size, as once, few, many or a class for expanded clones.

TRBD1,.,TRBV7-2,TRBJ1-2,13,TGTGCCAGCAGTCTTTTAGGACAGGATGGCTACACCTTC,CASSLLGQDGYTF
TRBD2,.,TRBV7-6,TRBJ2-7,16,TGTGCCAGCAGCTTCCACCTACTAGCGGGTTCCTACGAGCAGTACTTC,CASSFHLLAGSYEQYF
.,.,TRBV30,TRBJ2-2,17,TGTGCCTGGAGTGTCCCCTGGGCCACCCGCCCCACCGGGGAGCTGTTTTTT,CAWSVPWATRPTGELFF
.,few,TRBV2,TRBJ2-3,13,TGTGCCAGCATCGGGCCTTACACAGATACGCAGTATTTT,CASIGPYTDTQYF
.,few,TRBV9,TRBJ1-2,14,TGTGCCAGCAGCCCGACGGGGGGGCGGGATGGCTACACCTTC,CASSPTGGRDGYTF
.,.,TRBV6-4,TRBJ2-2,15,TGTGCCAGCAGTGACGACGCCACGGGGCCCGGGGAGCTGTTTTTT,CASSDDATGPGELFF
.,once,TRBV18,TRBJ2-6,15,TGTGCCAGCTCAACTTTACAAAGTCGGGCCAACGTCCTGACTTTC,CASSTLQSRANVLTF
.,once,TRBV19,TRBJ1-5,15,TGTGCCAGTAGTATAGCGCCGGGCACAAATCAGCCCCAGCATTTT,CASSIAPGTNQPQHF
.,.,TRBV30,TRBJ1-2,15,TGTGCCTGGAGTGTTATTGTGGGGGCTCGCTATGGCTACACCTTC,CAWSVIVGARYGYTF
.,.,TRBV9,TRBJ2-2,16,TGTGCCAGCAGCGTCGAGATCGGCCTCGAGGCCGGGGAGCTGTTTTTT,CASSVEIGLEAGELFF
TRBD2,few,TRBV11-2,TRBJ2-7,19,TGTGCCAGCGGGCCGGCACGGGGGCTAGCGGGAGGGCCCTCCTACGAGCAGTACTTC,CASGPARGLAGGPSYEQYF
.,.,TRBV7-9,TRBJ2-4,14,TGTGCCAGCAGCTTAGCCCAGCAGAACTACATTCAGTACTTC,CASSLAQQNYIQYF
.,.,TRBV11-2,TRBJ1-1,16,TGTGCCAGCAGCTTAGCATATCAGGGAGGGTCCGCTGAAGCTTTCTTT,CASSLAYQGGSAEAFF
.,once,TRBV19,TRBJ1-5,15,TGTGCCAGTAGTATGATTGGGGGGGCGGATCAGCCCCAGCATTTT,CASSMIGGADQPQHF
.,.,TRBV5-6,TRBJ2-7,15,TGTGCCAGCAGCTTGGTCGCTCAGGGTGGCTACGAGCAGTACTTC,CASSLVAQGGYEQYF